Included here is one TCR beta chain sequence, with context. The antigen this receptor binds is unknown. A clone one base away is much larger, so this may be a read error. V lost 6 bases and J lost 5 bases; the stretch between them is 11 bases long. From the germline V gene, CDR1 is SGHTA and CDR2 is FQGNSA. The CDR3 numbers 13 residues from cysteine through phenylalanine. The retained sequence is limited to the CDR3, 39 bases, with the frame set at the first base. This record belongs to a study of glioma-infiltrating T cells (dated by TCRdb to 2016 to 2018). With respect to the entire study: Glioma tissue, non-neoplastic brain tissue and matched peripheral blood mononuclear cells were used as sources from which TCR alpha- and beta-chain repertoires were sequenced. To measure divergence between tissue and blood T-cell populations, each tissue-infiltrating repertoire was compared with the peripheral blood repertoire of the same patient. The paired cohort was made up of three low-grade glioma patients, several primary glioblastoma patients and three non-glioma patients who contributed non-neoplastic brain tissue. Study-level results and caveats: The group comparisons were based on small numbers of patients: three non-neoplastic, three low-grade glioma and roughly eight glioblastoma patients. VJ-independent divergence between tissue and blood was lower than expected in non-neoplastic patients but higher than expected in all gliomas, particularly low-grade gliomas. Very few CDR3 sequences were found to be shared between tissue and blood, and this scarcity was attributed to high CDR3 diversity and limited sampling.

The iRepertoire nested amplicon-rescue multiplex PCR (arm-PCR) platform was used to amplify TCR alpha and beta CDR3 regions from RNA. The input for one-step reverse transcription and amplification was about 85-450 ng of tissue mRNA or PBMC total RNA. Following bead purification, Illumina adapters were added by a secondary multiplex PCR, and the libraries were gel-purified between 200 and 400 bp. Internal 6-nucleotide barcodes were carried by the libraries and were used for demultiplexing. Sequencing of the libraries was done on an Illumina MiSeq using 2x220 or 2x250 nucleotide paired-end reads. The source study handled its data this way. Paired reads were merged with FLASH 1.2.11 and aligned to the GRCh37 human genome with BWA-MEM before extracting TRA and TRB reads. An IMGT-derived reference of cassette sequences and CDR3 motifs, with pseudogenes included, was used for V and J assignment. Reads were translated in three frames, and productive CDR3s were defined by a C…FGXG motif without stop codons. Clonotypes were defined as unique combinations of V-J cassette pair and CDR3 amino acid sequence. Filtering of reads was based on Hamming distance, with the threshold set by the sequence error rate of each sample in mapped regions. TCRdb reran the public reads through fastp at Q25 and MiXCR, keeping productive beta chains. All rows with the same CDR3 protein become a single entry with the most common DNA and genes. The V and J calls follow TCRdb's processing rather than the paper's. For this sample there are roughly 200,000 distinct CDR3 sequences; roughly 32% appear just once. The ten most abundant clones make up roughly a fifth of the sample.

The sequence is built from TRBV7-2 and TRBJ1-5, with no D gene named confidently. The sample comprised glioma tissue, nonneoplastic brain tissue, or PBMCs (not recorded which). This receptor was identified in a human donor with low-grade glioma or glioblastoma, undergoing nonglioma brain surgery, or in good health (not recorded which). Read as DNA, the sequence is TGTGCCAGCAGAGTCCGGGCGGATCAGCCCCAGCATTTT. Its protein product is CASRVRADQPQHF. The entire variable domain, with the stretches around the CDR3 drawn from the reference TRBV7-2 and TRBJ1-5 proteins, is GAGVSQSPSNKVTEKGKDVELRCDPISGHTALYWYRQSLGQGLEFLIYFQGNSAPDKSGLPSDRFSAERTGGSVSTLTIQRTQQEDSAVYLCASRVRADQPQHFGDGTRLSIL.